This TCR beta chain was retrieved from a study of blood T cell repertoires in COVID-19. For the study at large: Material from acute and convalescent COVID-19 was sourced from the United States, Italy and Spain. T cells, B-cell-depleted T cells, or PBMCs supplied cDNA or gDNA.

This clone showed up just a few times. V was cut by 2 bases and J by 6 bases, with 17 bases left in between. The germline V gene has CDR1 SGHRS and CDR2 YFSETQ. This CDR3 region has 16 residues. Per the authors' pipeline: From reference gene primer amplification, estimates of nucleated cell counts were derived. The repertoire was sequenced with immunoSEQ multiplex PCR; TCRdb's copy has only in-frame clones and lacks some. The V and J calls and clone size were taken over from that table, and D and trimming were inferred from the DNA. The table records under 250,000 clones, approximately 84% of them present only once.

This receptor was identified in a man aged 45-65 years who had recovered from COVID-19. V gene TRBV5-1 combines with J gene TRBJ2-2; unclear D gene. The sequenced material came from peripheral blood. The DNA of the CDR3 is TGCGCCAGCAGCTTAGGAGCCTCAGCTGGTCCCGGGGAGCTGTTTTTT. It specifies CASSLGASAGPGELFF.